The clone carrying this TCR beta chain was recorded only once. Its specificity is not known. The sample is drawn from a study of blood T cells in healthy people across ages. The overall study: Template switching picked up about one barcoded beta molecule for each two T cells. Study results and limitations: Age advanced and TCR beta diversity per million T cells fell, roughly linearly. Investigators viewed diversity estimates from one million T cells as underestimates, the study reported.

The CDR3 consists of 12 residues. The germline gives CDR1 SQVTM, CDR2 ANQGSEA. Unmatched junction bases numbered 4, after V lost 5 bases and J lost 4 bases. A J-beta primer mix and a sample-barcoded 5' primer were used in a second PCR of roughly 6 to 11 cycles. Each cDNA molecule carried a tag from a template-switch adaptor that contained 12 random nucleotides. MiXCR was run by TCRdb on the 5' RACE reads, yielding one entry per CDR3 protein. Here the sample spans under 2 million distinct CDR3 sequences, about 31% being singletons. This receptor was taken from a woman under 40 in good health. Sequenced sample: blood. The chain recombines TRBV29-1 with TRBJ1-1, with TRBD1 identical over 7 bases. The CDR3 is CSVRQGRTEAFF. In DNA form, the CDR3 reads TGCAGCGTTCGACAGGGACGCACTGAAGCTTTCTTT.